This T cell receptor (beta chain) was captured in a study of T cell clonality in common variable immunodeficiency (dated by TCRdb to 2013 to 2016). Study-level results and caveats: Differences among patients in the CVID cohort limited the correlations between repertoire features and clinical complications. Despite equal DNA input, controls averaged around 82,000 unique sequences per sample versus about 31,547 in CVID samples. Healthy controls shared more TCRbeta clones with each other than CVID subjects shared among themselves (p < 0.0001). Fewer deletions and N-nucleotide insertions were reportedly observed in CVID TCRbeta sequences, and highly modified clones with 13 or more V deletions were reportedly absent from CVID TCRbeta sequences. It was noted by the authors that sequencing of the repertoires of T cell subpopulations would be needed to clarify the cause of the increased clonality in CVID. TCRbeta clonality was higher in CVID subjects than in healthy controls (t-test p = 0.018), and the increase was most characteristic of about a third of subjects.

Predominantly Caucasian heritage was noted among both the CVID patients and the healthy controls. Heparinized peripheral whole blood samples of about 5 to 9 ml were collected from each donor. Genomic DNA from adults with common variable immune deficiency (CVID) and from healthy adult controls was the source for sequencing TCRbeta CDR3 repertoires. The control group was made up of about 22 healthy adult volunteers (about ten male and 12 female) whose ages ranged from about 20 to 70 years, with a mean age of 34. Diluted blood was subjected to density centrifugation over Hypaque 1077 or Ficoll-Paque for isolation of peripheral blood mononuclear cells. Genomic DNA was extracted from unsorted mononuclear cells by Qiagen column purification or by a centrifugation-based method. For sequencing, equivalent amounts of genomic DNA were input from CVID and control samples. For every sample, a 60 bp segment covering the rearranged TCRbeta CDR3 region was amplified and then sequenced. TCRbeta amplification used the immunoSEQ assay, a bias-corrected multiplex PCR with high-throughput sequencing. From the authors' description of their analysis: Every unique nucleotide sequence was considered a clone and was annotated with V, D and J genes, copy number and frequency. Sequences were labeled productive if in frame, and non-productive if out of frame or containing stop codons. As previously described, Shannon's entropy was used to calculate clonality. Mean CDR3 Kyte-Doolittle hydropathy was derived from the predicted amino acid sequences of productive clones. The R hclust function was used to hierarchically cluster scaled V gene usage with Manhattan distance and complete linkage. To assess clone sharing by CDR3 amino acid sequence, 12 repertoires per group were resampled over 100 rounds. Repertoires were searched for 65 to 75 published EBV-specific and about 240 published CMV-specific TCRbeta sequences. After two CVID samples that produced fewer than 10,000 sequences were dropped from the analysis, around 41 CVID repertoires remained. The table comes from immuneACCESS by way of TCRdb, which keeps in-frame sequences with V and J called. Part of the clones is missing from these tables; in studies checked, under half for an unresolved V gene and the rest for unknown reasons. The V and J calls and the clone size are those of that table, but D and trimming were determined from the DNA. The sample records approximately 30,000 clones, none occurring a single time. The top ten clonotypes cover 3.5% to 4% of the sample.

Ten or more counts support this clone. Which antigen it targets is not known. The read ends 3 residues before the CDR3 terminus; that terminus is restored from the germline J gene. Including cysteine and phenylalanine, the CDR3 has 18 amino acids. Part of the CDR3 DNA is given, 45 bases translated from base 1. From the germline V gene, CDR1 is SGHTA and CDR2 is FQGTGA. The germline V and J ends show losses of 6 bases and 4 bases respectively, and no gene match explains 12 bases of the junction. The chain was built from TRBV7-3 and TRBJ2-3, and TRBD2 matches 14 of the central bases. The receptor comes from a person aged 18-70 years in good health. Sequences were obtained from peripheral blood mononuclear cells. The CDR3 reads as follows: CASSQQARLAGGSDTQYF. The DNA read from the CDR3 is TGTGCCAGCAGTCAACAGGCGCGACTAGCGGGGGGGTCAGATACG. This CDR3, with the reference TRBV7-3 and TRBJ2-3 proteins standing in past its ends, gives the full variable domain GAGVSQTPSNKVTEKGKYVELRCDPISGHTALYWYRQSLGQGPEFLIYFQGTGAADDSGLPNDRFFAVRPEGSVSTLKIQRTERGDSAVYLCASSQQARLAGGSDTQYFGPGTRLTVL.